A single sample gave rise to the 13 T cell receptor beta chains below, sequenced in a study of shared clonotypes between healthy human individuals. Clones were read by immunoSEQ multiplex PCR, and TCRdb kept only the in-frame ones, dropping some. The table has approximately 500,000 clones, almost 97% seen once. The sequenced sample was naive CD4+ T cells sorted from blood. Subset indicated: CD45RA+ positively selected. These receptors were collected from a woman aged 25 to 39 in good health.

V usage is TRBV2 and J usage is TRBJ1-2; 10 bases are a match to TRBD1. After removal of 6 bases from V and 6 bases from J, the junction contained 13 bases not matched to a gene. CDR3 length equals 16 residues. In germline, CDR1 is SNHLY, CDR2 FYNNEI. DNA of the CDR3: TGTGCCAGCAGAGGGAGGACAGGGGGTTTTAAGAATGGCTACACCTTC. Translation gives CASRGRTGGFKNGYTF.

This clone was counted only a few times. The chain couples TRBV7-2 to TRBJ1-5, with unresolved D. V was clipped by 5 bases and J by 0 bases, with 5 bases between them. This CDR3 has 13 residues. Germline CDR1 SGHTA, CDR2 FQGNSA. The CDR3 loop is CASSPGSNQPQHF. In DNA, the CDR3 is TGTGCCAGCAGCCCAGGTAGCAATCAGCCCCAGCATTTT.

This clone is a singleton in its sample. The chain employs TRBV7-9 and TRBJ1-1, with D possibly being TRBD1 (6 bases). Per germline, CDR1 SEHNR and CDR2 FQNEAQ (reference sequence). The CDR3 extends over 13 amino acids. Trimming took 0 bases from V and 9 from J, leaving 11 bases between them. The CDR3 region has the DNA TGTGCCAGCAGCTTAGCGGACAGTGCTAAAGCTTTCTTT. Amino acid sequence: CASSLADSAKAFF.

The chain joins TRBV28 to TRBJ2-7, with D possibly TRBD2 on 6 matching bases. The CDR3 is 16 residues long. Looked up from germline, CDR1 is MDHEN and CDR2 is SYDVKM. V lost 7 bases, J lost 1 base, and 20 bases lay in between. In nucleotides, the CDR3 is TGTGCCAGCATTCCCTTCGAAGGGGACTCTTCCTACGAGCAGTACTTC. Amino acids: CASIPFEGDSSYEQYF.

This clone came up once. V is TRBV6-5 and J is TRBJ1-6; D is ambiguous. Per the germline V gene, CDR1 is MNHEY and CDR2 is SVGAGI. Trimming pared 0 bases from V and 8 bases from J, leaving 11 bases between. The CDR3 spans 15 residues. CDR3 nucleotide sequence: TGTGCCAGCAGTTACTCGACGCAGGTTGATTCACCCCTCCACTTT. Its translation: CASSYSTQVDSPLHF.

To note about this clone: Other DNA variants within this sample encode the same CDR3. The rearrangement joins TRBV18 to TRBJ1-1, with no clear D. Germline CDR1 and CDR2: KGHSH and LQKENI. The CDR3 loop spans 13 amino acids. Trimming pared 2 bases from V and 1 base from J, leaving 5 bases between. The CDR3 loop is CASSPTANTEAFF. The CDR3 DNA sequence: TGTGCCAGCTCACCAACGGCGAACACTGAAGCTTTCTTT.

The rearrangement joins TRBV29-1 to TRBJ2-7, with D possibly matching TRBD1 (7 bases). V was trimmed by 4 bases and J by 0 bases, leaving 13 bases between them. Germline V CDR1 and CDR2: SQVTM, ANQGSEA. CDR3 length: 14 residues. CDR3 residues: CSVGGDSASYEQYF. In nucleotides, the CDR3 is TGCAGCGTTGGGGGGGACAGTGCCTCCTACGAGCAGTACTTC.

The chain is built from TRBV29-1 and TRBJ2-6, with D possibly TRBD1 on 6 matching bases. The germline V gene has CDR1 SQVTM and CDR2 ANQGSEA. There are 13 residues in the CDR3. Trimming removed 7 bases from V and 1 base from J, with 8 bases in between. The CDR3: CSDRDSGANVLTF. The CDR3 region has the DNA TGCAGCGACAGGGATTCTGGGGCCAACGTCCTGACTTTC.

In DNA, the CDR3 is TGTGCCAGCAGTCACCCTGTCGCGGGAGAGAACGAGCAGTACTTC. Translated: CASSHPVAGENEQYF. V and J are TRBV28 and TRBJ2-7; 7 bases agree with TRBD2. Germline V gene lookup returns CDR1 MDHEN and CDR2 SYDVKM. The V segment lost 5 bases and the J segment 5 bases; nucleotides outside the gene matches: 12. This CDR3 contains 15 residues. Full variable domain (remainder filled in from reference TRBV28 and TRBJ2-7): DVKVTQSSRYLVKRTGEKVFLECVQDMDHENMFWYRQDPGLGLRLIYFSYDVKMKEKGDIPEGYSVSREKKERFSLILESASTNQTSMYLCASSHPVAGENEQYFGPGTRLTVT.

The V and J genes are TRBV10-2 and TRBJ2-3; TRBD2 matches 10 bases. Trimming removed 2 bases from V and 6 bases from J; junction bases left unmatched: 5. This CDR3 region has 15 residues. Per germline, CDR1 WSHSY and CDR2 SAAADI. The CDR3 nucleotides read TGCGCCAGCAGTGAGACGGGGACTAGCGTCGATACGCAGTATTTT. This codes for CASSETGTSVDTQYF.

This rearrangement joins TRBV2 to TRBJ1-5; TRBD1 agrees at 9 bases. The CDR3 extends over 15 amino acids. V shed 4 bases and J 4 bases; nucleotides not matched to a gene: 5. The germline V gene encodes CDR1 SNHLY and CDR2 FYNNEI. The DNA for the CDR3 is TGTGCCAGCAGTGTGAGGGACAGGGTAAATCAGCCCCAGCATTTT. Protein: CASSVRDRVNQPQHF.

The chain links TRBV15 to TRBJ2-7, with D perhaps matching TRBD2 (7 bases). This CDR3 has 14 amino acids. V gave up 0 bases and J gave up 4 bases, with 10 bases separating them. The V gene's germline CDR1 is LNHNV and CDR2 YYDKDF (reference sequence). The CDR3 loop reads CATSRDEGGYEQYF. The CDR3 DNA reads as TGTGCCACCAGCAGAGACGAGGGGGGGTACGAGCAGTACTTC. Complete variable domain (other parts from reference TRBV15 and TRBJ2-7): DAMVIQNPRYQVTQFGKPVTLSCSQTLNHNVMYWYQQKSSQAPKLLFHYYDKDFNNEADTPDNFQSRRPNTSFCFLDIRSPGLGDTAMYLCATSRDEGGYEQYFGPGTRLTVT.

This chain joins TRBV5-1 and TRBJ1-6, with a possible D match to TRBD1 (5 bases). Germline-derived CDR1 and CDR2 are SGHRS and YFSETQ. CDR3 length: 16 amino acids. Trimming pared 0 bases from V and 8 bases from J, leaving 15 bases between. The CDR3 DNA reads TGCGCCAGCAGCTTGGTGGGACGACAGTGGGATTCACCCCTCCACTTT. Protein product: CASSLVGRQWDSPLHF.